Given below is one TCR beta chain in context. Germline assignment: CDR1 LNHDA and CDR2 SQIVND (reference sequence). V was trimmed by 2 bases and J by 3 bases, leaving 7 bases between them. The CDR3 has 14 residues. The data derive from a study of blood T cell repertoires in COVID-19. Study at large: Specimens from acute and convalescent COVID-19 originated in the United States, Italy and Spain. Sources were T cells, B-cell-depleted T cells, or PBMCs; the material itself was cDNA or gDNA.

In the authors' methods: Using reference gene primer amplification, nucleated cell counts were estimated. Assay: immunoSEQ multiplex PCR; the TCRdb copy retains only in-frame clones and omits some. For V, J and clone size, that table is used; D and trimming come from the DNA. Altogether about 270,000 clones are present, under 90% being singletons, with the ten largest covering 2% to 2.5%. Sequencing was done on a sample of peripheral blood. The source is a man aged 50-59 years with acute or convalescent COVID-19. The chain couples TRBV19 to TRBJ2-2; TRBD1 might be the D (5 bases). The CDR3 DNA follows: TGTGCCAGTAGTATAAGCAGGGACACCGGGGAGCTGTTTTTT. Translated: CASSISRDTGELFF. Looking up the rest from reference TRBV19 and TRBJ2-2 gives the full variable domain: DGGITQSPKYLFRKEGQNVTLSCEQNLNHDAMYWYRQDPGQGLRLIYYSQIVNDFQKGDIAEGYSVSREKKESFPLTVTSAQKNPTAFYLCASSISRDTGELFFGEGSRLTVL.